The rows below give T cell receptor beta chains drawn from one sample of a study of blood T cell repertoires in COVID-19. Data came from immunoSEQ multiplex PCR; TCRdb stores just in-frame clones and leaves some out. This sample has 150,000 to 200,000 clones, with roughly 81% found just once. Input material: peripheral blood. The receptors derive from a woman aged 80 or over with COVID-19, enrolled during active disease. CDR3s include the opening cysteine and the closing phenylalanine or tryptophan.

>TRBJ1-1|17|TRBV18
CASSPGAGGTPNTEAFF
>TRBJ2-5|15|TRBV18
CASSPGTSGTKTQYF
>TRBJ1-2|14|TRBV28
CASSWEAGNYGYTF
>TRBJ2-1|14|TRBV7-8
CASSLSTGPDEQFF
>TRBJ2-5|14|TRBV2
CASSAGRVGETQYF
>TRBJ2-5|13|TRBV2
CASSENSAETQYF
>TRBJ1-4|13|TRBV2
CASVRGTNEKLFF
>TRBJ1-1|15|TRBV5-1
CASSFRDRENTEAFF
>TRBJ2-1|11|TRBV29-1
CSVARVGEQFF
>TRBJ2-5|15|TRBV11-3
CASSLGVRAEETQYF
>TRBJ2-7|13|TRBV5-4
CASSQDRGGEQYF
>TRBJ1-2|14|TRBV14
CASSQGAVHYGYTF
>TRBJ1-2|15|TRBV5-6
CASSKGDRAYYGYTF
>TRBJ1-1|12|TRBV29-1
CSVAGSSTEAFF
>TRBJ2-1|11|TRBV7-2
CASSSGDEQFF
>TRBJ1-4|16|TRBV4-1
CASSQARWQPRGKLFF
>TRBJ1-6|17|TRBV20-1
CSASAGQYSSYNSPLHF
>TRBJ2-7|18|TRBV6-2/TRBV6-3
CASSYRGLAGGTTYEQYF
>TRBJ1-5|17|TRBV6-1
CASSEPTRDIGNQPQHF
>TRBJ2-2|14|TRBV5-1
CASSSTPEGGELFF
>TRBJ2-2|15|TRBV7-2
CASSLTRVNTGELFF
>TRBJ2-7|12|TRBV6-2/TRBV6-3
CASSTLAGEQYF
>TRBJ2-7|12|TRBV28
CASSKGRPKQYF
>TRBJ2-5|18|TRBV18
CASSRSFGTLGGQETQYF
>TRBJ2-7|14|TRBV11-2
CASTPGTGGYEQYF
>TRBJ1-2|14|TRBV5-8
CASRSLGRVYGYTF